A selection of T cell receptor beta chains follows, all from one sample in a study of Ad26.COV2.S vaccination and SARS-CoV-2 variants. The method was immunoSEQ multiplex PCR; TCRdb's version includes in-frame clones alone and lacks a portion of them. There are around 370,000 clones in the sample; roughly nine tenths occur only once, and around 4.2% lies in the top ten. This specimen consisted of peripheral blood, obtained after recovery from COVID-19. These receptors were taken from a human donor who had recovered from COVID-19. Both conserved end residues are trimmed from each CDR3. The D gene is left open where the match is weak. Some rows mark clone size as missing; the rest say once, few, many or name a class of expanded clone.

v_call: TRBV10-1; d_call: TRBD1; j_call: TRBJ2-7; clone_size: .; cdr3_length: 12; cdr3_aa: ASSPGQGNYEQY
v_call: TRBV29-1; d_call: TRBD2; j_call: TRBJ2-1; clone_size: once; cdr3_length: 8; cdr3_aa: SGGGNEQF
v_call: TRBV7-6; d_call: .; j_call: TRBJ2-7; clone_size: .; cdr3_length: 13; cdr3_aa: ASSLRTGDSYEQY
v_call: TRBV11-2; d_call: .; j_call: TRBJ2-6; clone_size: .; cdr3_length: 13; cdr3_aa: ASSLGQRGTNVLT
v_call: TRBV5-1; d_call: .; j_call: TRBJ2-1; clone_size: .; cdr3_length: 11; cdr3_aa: ASSGAIYNEQF
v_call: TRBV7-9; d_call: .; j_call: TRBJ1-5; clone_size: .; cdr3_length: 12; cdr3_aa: ASSLGDRGQPQH
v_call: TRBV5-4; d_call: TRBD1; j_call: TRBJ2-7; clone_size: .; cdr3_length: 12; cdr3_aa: ASSTDRGRYEQY
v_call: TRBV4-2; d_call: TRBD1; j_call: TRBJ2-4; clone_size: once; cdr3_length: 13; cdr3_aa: ASSQREAQGDIQY
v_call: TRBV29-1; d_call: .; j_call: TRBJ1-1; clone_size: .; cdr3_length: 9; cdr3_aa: SSVLNTEAF
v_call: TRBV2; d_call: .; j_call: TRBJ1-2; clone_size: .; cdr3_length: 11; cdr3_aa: ASSERINYGYT
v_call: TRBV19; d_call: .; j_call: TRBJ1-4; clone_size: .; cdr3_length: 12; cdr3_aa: ASNKGEEVEKLF
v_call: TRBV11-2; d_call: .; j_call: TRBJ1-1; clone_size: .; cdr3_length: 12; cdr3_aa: ASSFGLRNTEAF
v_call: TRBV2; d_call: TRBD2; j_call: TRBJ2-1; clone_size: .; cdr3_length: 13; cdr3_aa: ASSESSGGINEQF
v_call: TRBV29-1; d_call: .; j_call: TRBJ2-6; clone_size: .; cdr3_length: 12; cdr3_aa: SVDQGAGANVLT
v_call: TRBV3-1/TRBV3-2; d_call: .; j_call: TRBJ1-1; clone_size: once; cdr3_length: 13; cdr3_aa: ASSPPKSSNTEAF
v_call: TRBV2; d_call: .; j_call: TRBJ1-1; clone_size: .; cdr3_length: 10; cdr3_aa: ASQVWRGEAF
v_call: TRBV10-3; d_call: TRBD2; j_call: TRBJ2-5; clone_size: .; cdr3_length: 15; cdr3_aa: AISERVAGYSQETQY
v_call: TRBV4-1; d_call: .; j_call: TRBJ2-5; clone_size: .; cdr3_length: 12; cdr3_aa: ASSRVAVQETQY
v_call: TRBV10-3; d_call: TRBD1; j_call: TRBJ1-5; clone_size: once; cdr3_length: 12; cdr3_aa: ATSRTGRTQPQH
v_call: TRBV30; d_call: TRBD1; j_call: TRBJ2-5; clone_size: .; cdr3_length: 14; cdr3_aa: AWSLRDRVFGETQY
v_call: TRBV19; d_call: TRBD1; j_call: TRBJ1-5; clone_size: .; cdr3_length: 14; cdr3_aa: ASSPPGTGYHQPQH
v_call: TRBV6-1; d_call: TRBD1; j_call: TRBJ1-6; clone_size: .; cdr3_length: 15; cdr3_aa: ASSEAGQVIYNSPLH
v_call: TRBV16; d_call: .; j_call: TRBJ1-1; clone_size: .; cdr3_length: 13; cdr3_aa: ASSQSMGGSTEAF
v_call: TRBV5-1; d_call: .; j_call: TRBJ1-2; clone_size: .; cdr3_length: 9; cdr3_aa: ASSLGVGYT
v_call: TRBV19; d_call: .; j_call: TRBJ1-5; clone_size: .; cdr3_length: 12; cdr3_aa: ASSTTGSNQPQH
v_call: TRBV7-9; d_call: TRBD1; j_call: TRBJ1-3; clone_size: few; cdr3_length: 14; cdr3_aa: ASSDRATSSGNTIY
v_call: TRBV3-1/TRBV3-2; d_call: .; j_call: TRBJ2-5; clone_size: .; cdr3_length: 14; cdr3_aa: ASSQDWGLGQETQY
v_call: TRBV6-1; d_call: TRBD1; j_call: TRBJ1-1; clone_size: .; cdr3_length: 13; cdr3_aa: ASSEQGGLNTEAF
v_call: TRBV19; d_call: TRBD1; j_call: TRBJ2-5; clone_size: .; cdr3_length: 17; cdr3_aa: ASSPSGQGIEWVSETQY
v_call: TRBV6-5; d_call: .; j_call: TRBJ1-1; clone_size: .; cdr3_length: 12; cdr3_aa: ASSYSGRGSEAF
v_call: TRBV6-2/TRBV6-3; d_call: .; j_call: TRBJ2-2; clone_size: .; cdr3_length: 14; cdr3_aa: ASSRGPAGNTGELF
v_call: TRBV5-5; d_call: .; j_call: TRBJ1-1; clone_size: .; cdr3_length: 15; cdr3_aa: ASSLDGRSVTYTEAF
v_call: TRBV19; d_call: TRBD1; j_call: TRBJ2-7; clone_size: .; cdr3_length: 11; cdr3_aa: ASIGTAPYEQY
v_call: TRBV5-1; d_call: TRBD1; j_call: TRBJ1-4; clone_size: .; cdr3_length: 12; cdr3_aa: ASSPDRASEKLF
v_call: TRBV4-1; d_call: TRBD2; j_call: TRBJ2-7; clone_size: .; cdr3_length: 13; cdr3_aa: ASSQAFGGSYEQY
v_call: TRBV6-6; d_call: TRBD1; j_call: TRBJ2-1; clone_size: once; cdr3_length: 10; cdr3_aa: ASSYMDRGGF
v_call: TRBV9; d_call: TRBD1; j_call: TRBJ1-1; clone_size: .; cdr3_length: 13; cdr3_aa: ASSVTGSRNTEAF
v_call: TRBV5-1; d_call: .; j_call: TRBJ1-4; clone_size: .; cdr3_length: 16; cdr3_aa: ASSVGTSRKWANEKLF
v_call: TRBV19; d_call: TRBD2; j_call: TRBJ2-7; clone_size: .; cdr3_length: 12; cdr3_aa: ASSSGLAGYEQY